This TCR beta chain appears in the sequencing data of a study of blood T cell repertoires in COVID-19. Study information: Collection of acute and convalescent COVID-19 samples took place in the United States, Italy and Spain. The analysed material was cDNA or gDNA that came from T cells, B-cell-depleted T cells, or PBMCs.

In the authors' workflow: Scientists estimated how many nucleated cells there were by amplifying reference gene primers. Method: immunoSEQ multiplex PCR; TCRdb's copy keeps in-frame clones and lacks some. The DNA gave D and trimming, while V, J and clone size come from that table. The profile shows tens of thousands of clones, around 70% of them singletons. CDR1 is MGHRA and CDR2 is YSYEKL in the germline V gene. The length of the CDR3 is 14 residues. J lost 10 bases, V lost 4 bases, and 8 bases had no gene match. The chain employs TRBV4-1 and TRBJ1-5; 9 bases agree with TRBD1. This sequence originates from a man in his 60s with acute or convalescent COVID-19. What was sequenced was peripheral blood. The CDR3 DNA reads as TGCGCCAGCAGCCTAGGACAGGGGCAGTCCCCCCAGCATTTT. It encodes CASSLGQGQSPQHF.